These 6 T cell receptor beta chains came from one sample sequenced in a study of blood T cell repertoires in COVID-19. Produced via immunoSEQ multiplex PCR; TCRdb's table is partial and in-frame only. The profile shows 380,000 or so clones, 75% to 90% of them singletons. The specimen sequenced was peripheral blood. All receptors come from a woman in her fifties or sixties with COVID-19, enrolled during active disease.

The CDR3 protein is CATSDLISDTQYF. CDR3 coding DNA: TGTGCCACCAGTGATTTAATCAGTGATACGCAGTATTTT. The rearrangement uses TRBV24-1 and TRBJ2-3; D is uncertain. CDR1 is KGHDR, CDR2 SFDVKD, per germline. This CDR3 has 13 residues. V was trimmed by 1 base and J by 6 bases, leaving 7 bases between them.

This clone occurred a few times. This chain links TRBV2 with TRBJ2-3; 13 positions agree with TRBD2. The V gene's germline CDR1 is SNHLY and CDR2 FYNNEI. The V gene end was trimmed by 7 bases and the J gene end by 2 bases; junction bases not matched to a gene: 9. This CDR3 contains 17 residues. The CDR3 coding sequence is TGTGCCAGCACCAAGGGACTAGCGGGGAAGACCACAGATACGCAGTATTTT. Translation: CASTKGLAGKTTDTQYF.

The J gene is TRBJ1-5, the V gene TRBV19; 7 bases are shared with TRBD1. This CDR3 has 14 residues. After removal of 4 bases from V and 4 bases from J, the junction contained 4 bases not matched to a gene. CDR1 is LNHDA and CDR2 is SQIVND in the germline V gene (reference sequence). CDR3 loop: CASSKDRENQPQHF. CDR3 DNA: TGTGCCAGTAGTAAAGACAGGGAAAATCAGCCCCAGCATTTT.

The rearrangement uses TRBV6-1 and TRBJ1-5; no firm D call. The germline gives CDR1 MNHNS, CDR2 SASEGT. Deletions cut 2 bases from V and 11 bases from J, with 7 bases between. The CDR3 contains 11 residues. For the CDR3, the DNA is TGTGCCAGCAGTGAATCGGGAGCCCAGCATTTT. It codes for CASSESGAQHF.

V gene TRBV3-1 (or the pseudogene TRBV3-2) combines with J gene TRBJ2-1, with 9 bases aligning to TRBD1. The length of the CDR3 is 15 residues. CDR1 is LGHDT, CDR2 YNNKEL, per germline (reference sequence). Trimming removed 5 bases from V and 4 bases from J; junction bases left unmatched: 6. The DNA for the CDR3 is TGTGCCAGCAGCTATGGGACAGGGCCTTACAATGAGCAGTTCTTC. It specifies CASSYGTGPYNEQFF.

This clone was found once. The chain has TRBV18 and TRBJ1-2, with 7 bases aligning to TRBD1. The CDR3 runs 15 residues. V lost 2 bases to trimming and J lost 7 bases; unmatched junction nucleotides: 10. CDR1 and CDR2 (germline): KGHSH, LQKENI. The CDR3 DNA is TGTGCCAGCTCACCAAGGCGGCAGGGGGGACTTGGCTACACCTTC. Protein product: CASSPRRQGGLGYTF.